This TCR beta chain derives from a study of blood T cell repertoires in COVID-19. Study summary: COVID-19 samples from acute and convalescent phases originated in the United States, Italy and Spain.

V lost 4 bases and J 0 bases, leaving 11 bases between the germline ends. There are 15 residues in the CDR3. From germline, CDR1 is SGDLS and CDR2 YYNGEE. Sequencing used immunoSEQ multiplex PCR; TCRdb keeps in-frame clones, though not all of them. The sample holds about 99,000 clones; roughly 88% are singletons and the top ten take about 1.9%. In this sample, this clone turned up once. This receptor was obtained from a man between 50 and 59 years old with COVID-19, enrolled during active disease. The J gene is TRBJ2-1, the V gene TRBV9; a possible D gene is TRBD1 (6 bases). The sequenced sample was peripheral blood. CDR3 loop: CASSNTGRSYNEQFF. The CDR3 nucleotides are TGTGCCAGCAGCAACACAGGGCGCTCCTACAATGAGCAGTTCTTC.